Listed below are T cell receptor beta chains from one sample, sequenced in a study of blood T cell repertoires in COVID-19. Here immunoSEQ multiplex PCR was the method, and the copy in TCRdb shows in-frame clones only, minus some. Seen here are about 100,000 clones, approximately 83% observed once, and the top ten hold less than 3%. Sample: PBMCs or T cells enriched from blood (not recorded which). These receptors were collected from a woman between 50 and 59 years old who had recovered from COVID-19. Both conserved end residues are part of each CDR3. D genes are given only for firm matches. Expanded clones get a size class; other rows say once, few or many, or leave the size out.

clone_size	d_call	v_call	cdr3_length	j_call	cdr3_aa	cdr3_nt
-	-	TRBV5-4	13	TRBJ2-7	CASSVQVPYEQYF	TGTGCCAGCAGCGTGCAGGTTCCCTACGAGCAGTACTTC
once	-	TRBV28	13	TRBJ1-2	CASSAMGRGGYTF	TGTGCCAGCAGTGCAATGGGGAGAGGTGGCTACACCTTC
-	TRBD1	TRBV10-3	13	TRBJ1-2	CAISATGDYGYTF	TGTGCCATCAGTGCGACAGGGGACTATGGCTACACCTTC
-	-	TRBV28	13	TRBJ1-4	CASGRGYNEKLFF	TGTGCCAGCGGGAGGGGTTATAATGAAAAACTGTTTTTT
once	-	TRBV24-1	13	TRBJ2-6	CATSDTGANVLTF	TGTGCCACCAGTGATACAGGGGCCAACGTCCTGACTTTC
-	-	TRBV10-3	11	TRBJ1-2	CAIRDSYGYTF	TGTGCCATCAGAGACAGCTATGGCTACACCTTC
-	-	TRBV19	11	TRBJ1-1	CASSRQEMAFF	TGTGCCAGTAGTAGACAGGAGATGGCTTTCTTT
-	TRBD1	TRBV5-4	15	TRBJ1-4	CASSGTGGVGEKLFF	TGTGCCAGCAGCGGGACAGGGGGCGTTGGCGAAAAACTGTTTTTT
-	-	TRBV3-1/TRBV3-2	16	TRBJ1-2	CASSQRELTTNYGYTF	TGTGCCAGCAGCCAGCGGGAGCTTACCACTAACTATGGCTACACCTTC
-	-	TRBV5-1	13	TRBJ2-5	CASGVRVQETQYF	TGCGCCAGCGGGGTCAGGGTGCAAGAGACCCAGTACTTC
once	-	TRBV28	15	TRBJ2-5	CASSSPGAGKETQYF	TGTGCCAGCAGTTCCCCAGGGGCAGGGAAAGAGACCCAGTACTTC
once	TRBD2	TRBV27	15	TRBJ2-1	CASSLSAGGYNEQFF	TGTGCCAGCAGTTTATCGGCGGGGGGGTACAATGAGCAGTTCTTC
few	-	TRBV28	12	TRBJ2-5	CASGGTRETQYF	TGTGCCAGCGGGGGGACGAGGGAGACCCAGTACTTC
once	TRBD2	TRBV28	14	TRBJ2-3	CASSIAGASDTQYF	TGTGCCAGCAGTATAGCGGGAGCATCAGATACGCAGTATTTT
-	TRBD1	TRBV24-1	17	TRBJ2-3	CATSDAIRDRSTDTQYF	TGTGCCACCAGTGATGCAATCCGGGACAGAAGCACAGATACGCAGTATTTT
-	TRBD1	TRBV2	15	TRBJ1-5	CASRAQGLGNQPQHF	TGTGCCAGCAGAGCACAGGGGCTGGGCAATCAGCCCCAGCATTTT
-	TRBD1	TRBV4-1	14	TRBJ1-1	CASRAYRDSLEAFF	TGCGCCAGCAGGGCCTACAGGGACAGTCTTGAAGCTTTCTTT
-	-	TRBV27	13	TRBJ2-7	CASSLSLSPEQYF	TGTGCCAGCAGTTTAAGTCTGAGCCCCGAGCAGTACTTC
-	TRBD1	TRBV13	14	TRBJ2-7	CASSPAGTDYEQYF	TGTGCCAGCAGCCCGGCCGGGACAGATTACGAGCAGTACTTC
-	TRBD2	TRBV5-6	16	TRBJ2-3	CASSQGLAGDTDTQYF	TGTGCCAGCAGCCAGGGACTAGCGGGAGACACAGATACGCAGTATTTT
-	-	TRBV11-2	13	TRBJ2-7	CATMWYSGAEQYF	TGTGCCACCATGTGGTACTCTGGAGCGGAGCAGTACTTC
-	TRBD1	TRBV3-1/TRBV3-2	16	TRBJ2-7	CASSQDPGTGVKKQYF	TGTGCCAGCAGCCAAGATCCCGGGACAGGGGTTAAGAAGCAGTACTTC
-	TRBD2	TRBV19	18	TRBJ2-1	CASSPRTSGSSSYNEQFF	TGTGCCAGTAGTCCCAGGACTAGCGGGAGTAGCTCCTACAATGAGCAGTTCTTC
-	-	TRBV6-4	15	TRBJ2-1	CAANPLRLVEGVQFF	TGTGCCGCTAACCCATTGAGACTAGTGGAAGGGGTGCAGTTCTTC
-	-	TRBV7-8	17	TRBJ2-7	CASSSATGDSRRSEQYF	TGTGCCAGCAGCTCCGCAACCGGAGATTCTCGACGTAGCGAGCAGTACTTC
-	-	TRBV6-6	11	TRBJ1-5	CASSYPDSPHF	TGTGCCAGCAGTTACCCGGACAGTCCGCATTTT
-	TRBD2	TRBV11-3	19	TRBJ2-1	CASSLVTLAGGTGRNEQFF	TGTGCCAGCAGCTTAGTAACACTAGCGGGAGGGACGGGCCGAAATGAGCAGTTCTTC
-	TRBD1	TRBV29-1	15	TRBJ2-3	CSVEGGQGVTDTQYF	TGCAGCGTTGAAGGGGGACAGGGGGTTACAGATACGCAGTATTTT
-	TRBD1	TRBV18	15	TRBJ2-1	CASSPQGARVDEQFF	TGTGCCAGCTCACCCCAGGGGGCGAGGGTCGATGAGCAGTTCTTC
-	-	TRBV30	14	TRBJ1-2	CAWSVQRGGGGYTF	TGTGCCTGGAGTGTACAACGGGGGGGAGGCGGCTACACCTTC
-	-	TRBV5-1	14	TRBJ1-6	CASSLLQDNSPLHF	TGCGCCAGCAGCTTGCTACAGGATAATTCACCCCTCCACTTT
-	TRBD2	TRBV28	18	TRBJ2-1	CASSLVASGRGSYNEQFF	TGTGCCAGCAGTTTGGTTGCTAGCGGGAGGGGGTCCTACAATGAGCAGTTCTTC
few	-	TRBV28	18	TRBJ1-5	CASSLFALGRISNQPQHF	TGTGCCAGCAGTTTATTCGCCCTTGGCAGGATTAGCAATCAGCCCCAGCATTTT
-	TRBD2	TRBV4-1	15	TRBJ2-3	CASSQVAGVADTQYF	TGCGCCAGCAGCCAAGTAGCGGGAGTCGCAGATACGCAGTATTTT
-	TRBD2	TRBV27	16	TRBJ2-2	CASSGLAGGHTGELFF	TGTGCCAGCAGTGGACTAGCGGGAGGGCACACCGGGGAGCTGTTTTTT
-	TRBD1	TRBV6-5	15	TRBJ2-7	CASSYSGTGVHEQYF	TGTGCCAGCAGTTACTCCGGGACAGGGGTCCACGAGCAGTACTTC
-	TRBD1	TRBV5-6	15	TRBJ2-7	CASSLAGTGSYEQYF	TGTGCCAGCAGCTTGGCCGGGACAGGGTCCTACGAGCAGTACTTC
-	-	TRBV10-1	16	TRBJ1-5	CASIQQGGVGNQPQHF	TGCGCCAGCATTCAACAAGGCGGGGTGGGCAATCAGCCCCAGCATTTT
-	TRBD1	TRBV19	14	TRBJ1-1	CASSWGQVNTEAFF	TGTGCCTCCTCTTGGGGACAGGTGAACACTGAAGCTTTCTTT
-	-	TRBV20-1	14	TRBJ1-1	CSASRGGVNTEAFF	TGCAGTGCTAGTCGTGGGGGCGTGAACACTGAAGCTTTCTTT
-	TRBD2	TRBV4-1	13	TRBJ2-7	CASSPTSGYEQYF	TGCGCCAGCAGCCCCACTAGCGGCTACGAGCAGTACTTC
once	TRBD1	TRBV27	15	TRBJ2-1	CASTPGTGGWNEQFF	TGTGCCAGCACCCCCGGGACAGGGGGTTGGAATGAGCAGTTCTTC
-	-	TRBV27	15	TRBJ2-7	CASSFRIAGSYEQYF	TGTGCCAGCAGTTTCAGGATAGCAGGGTCCTACGAGCAGTACTTC